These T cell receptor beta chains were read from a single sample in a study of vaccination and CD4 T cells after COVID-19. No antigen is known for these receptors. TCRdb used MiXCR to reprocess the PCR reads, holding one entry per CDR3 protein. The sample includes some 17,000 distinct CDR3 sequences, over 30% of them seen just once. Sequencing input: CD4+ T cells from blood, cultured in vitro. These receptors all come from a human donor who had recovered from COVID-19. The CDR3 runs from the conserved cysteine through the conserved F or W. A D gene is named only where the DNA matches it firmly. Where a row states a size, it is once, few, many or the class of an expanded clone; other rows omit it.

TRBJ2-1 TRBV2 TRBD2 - CASNSGSGYNEQFF TGTGCCAGCAATTCCGGTAGCGGGTACAATGAGCAGTTCTTC
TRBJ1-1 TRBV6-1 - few CASSGLTGNTEAFF TGTGCCAGCAGTGGTCTGACAGGGAACACTGAAGCTTTCTTT
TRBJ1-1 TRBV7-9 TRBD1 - CASTTGGLLNTEAFF TGTGCCAGCACCACAGGGGGCTTGTTGAACACTGAAGCTTTCTTT
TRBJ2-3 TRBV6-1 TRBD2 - CASSPPTSGSGPDTQYF TGTGCCAGCAGCCCACCGACTAGCGGGAGTGGGCCAGATACGCAGTATTTT
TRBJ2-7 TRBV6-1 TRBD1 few CASSRGTGFSYEQYF TGTGCCAGCAGTCGTGGGACAGGTTTCTCCTACGAGCAGTACTTC
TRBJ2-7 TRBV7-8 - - CASSFLPRLEQYF TGTGCCAGCAGCTTCCTCCCCCGTCTAGAGCAGTACTTC
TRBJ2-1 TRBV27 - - CASSLQSRLSFNEQFF TGTGCCAGCAGTTTACAGAGTCGGCTGTCATTTAATGAGCAGTTCTTC
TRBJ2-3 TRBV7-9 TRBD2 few CASSSRGAGVTDTQYF TGTGCCAGCAGCTCCCGTGGGGCGGGGGTCACAGATACGCAGTATTTT
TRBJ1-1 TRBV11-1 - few CASSPPQGSGTEAFF TGTGCCAGCAGCCCTCCTCAGGGGAGTGGCACTGAAGCTTTCTTT
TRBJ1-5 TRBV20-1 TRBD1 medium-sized CSARHGTGYQPQHF TGCAGTGCTAGGCATGGGACAGGGTATCAGCCCCAGCATTTT
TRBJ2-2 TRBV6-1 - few CASSKDRGTNTGELFF TGTGCCAGCAGTAAAGACCGGGGGACGAACACCGGGGAGCTGTTTTTT
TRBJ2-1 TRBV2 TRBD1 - CASSDGTGGWNEQFF TGTGCCAGCAGTGATGGGACAGGGGGCTGGAATGAGCAGTTCTTC
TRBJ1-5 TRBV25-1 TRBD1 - CASTPQGAGNQSQHF TGTGCCAGCACCCCACAGGGGGCGGGCAATCAGTCCCAGCATTTT
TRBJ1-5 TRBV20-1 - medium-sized CSVLSGNQPQHF TGCAGTGTTTTATCGGGCAATCAGCCCCAGCATTTT
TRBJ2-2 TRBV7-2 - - CASSPGLGTETNTGELFF TGTGCCAGCAGCCCTGGGTTAGGAACGGAAACGAACACCGGGGAGCTGTTTTTT
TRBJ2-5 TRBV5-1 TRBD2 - CASSVTSGRETQYF TGCGCCAGCAGCGTGACTAGCGGGAGAGAGACCCAGTACTTC
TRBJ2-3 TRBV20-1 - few CSARFGGTSTDTQYF TGCAGTGCTAGGTTTGGCGGGACTAGCACAGATACGCAGTATTTT
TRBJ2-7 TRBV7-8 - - CASSLSGWIRSSYEQYF TGTGCCAGCAGCTTATCTGGGTGGATTAGGTCCTCCTACGAGCAGTACTTC
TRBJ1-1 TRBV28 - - CASSIWDTEAFF TGTGCCAGCAGTATATGGGACACTGAAGCTTTCTTT
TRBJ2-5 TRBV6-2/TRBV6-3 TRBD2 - CASSDGLAVQETQYF TGTGCCAGCAGTGACGGACTAGCGGTGCAAGAGACCCAGTACTTC
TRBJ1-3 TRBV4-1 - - CASTLRFGSGNTIYF TGCGCCAGTACCCTCAGGTTCGGCTCTGGAAACACCATATATTTT
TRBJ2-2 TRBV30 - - CAWSVFSGRRIGGELFF TGTGCCTGGAGTGTGTTTTCCGGACGGCGGATCGGCGGGGAGCTGTTTTTT
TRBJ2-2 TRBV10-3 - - CAAGAANTGELFF TGTGCCGCGGGGGCAGCGAACACCGGGGAGCTGTTTTTT
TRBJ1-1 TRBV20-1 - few CSASAPSTGRTEAFF TGCAGTGCCTCCGCCCCATCCACAGGGCGCACTGAAGCTTTCTTT